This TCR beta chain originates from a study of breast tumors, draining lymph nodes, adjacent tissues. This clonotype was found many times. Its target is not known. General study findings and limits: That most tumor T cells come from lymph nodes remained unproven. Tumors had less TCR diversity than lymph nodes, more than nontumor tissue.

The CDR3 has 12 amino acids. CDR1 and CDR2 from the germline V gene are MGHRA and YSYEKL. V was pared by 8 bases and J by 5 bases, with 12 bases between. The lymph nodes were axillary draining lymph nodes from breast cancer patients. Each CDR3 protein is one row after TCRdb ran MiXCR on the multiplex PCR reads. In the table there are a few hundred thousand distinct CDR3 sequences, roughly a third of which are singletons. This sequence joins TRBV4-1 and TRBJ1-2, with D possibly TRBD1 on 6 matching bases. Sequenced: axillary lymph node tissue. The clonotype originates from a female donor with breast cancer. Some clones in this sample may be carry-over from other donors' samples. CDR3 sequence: CASRGGPYGYTF. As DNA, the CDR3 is TGCGCCAGCCGCGGGGGGCCGTATGGCTACACCTTC.